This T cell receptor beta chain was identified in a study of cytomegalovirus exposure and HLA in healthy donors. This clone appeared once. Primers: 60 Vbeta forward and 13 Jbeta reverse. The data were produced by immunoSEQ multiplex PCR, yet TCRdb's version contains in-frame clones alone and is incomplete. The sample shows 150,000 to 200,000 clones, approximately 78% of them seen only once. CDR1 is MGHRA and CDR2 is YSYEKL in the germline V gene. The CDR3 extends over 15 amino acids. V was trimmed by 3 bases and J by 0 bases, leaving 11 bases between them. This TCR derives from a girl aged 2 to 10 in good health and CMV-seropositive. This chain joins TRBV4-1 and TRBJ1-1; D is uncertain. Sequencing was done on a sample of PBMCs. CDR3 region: CASSQRSQLNTEAFF. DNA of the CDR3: TGCGCCAGCAGCCAGAGGTCCCAGCTGAACACTGAAGCTTTCTTT.